These T cell receptor beta chains were read from a single sample in a study of T cell responses to AZD1222 COVID-19 vaccine. Some clones are missing from TCRdb's copy, which holds only in-frame ones; the method was immunoSEQ multiplex PCR. Among approximately 160,000 clones listed, about nine tenths were seen once. Sequencing was performed on peripheral blood, taken on day 0 of AZD1222 vaccination. The receptors stem from an adult in good health. CDR3s include the opening cysteine and the closing phenylalanine or tryptophan. The order of the fields is D gene, clone size, J gene, V gene, CDR3 protein, CDR3 DNA. D genes are given only for firm matches. Part of the rows lack a size; the others show once, few, many or a class for expanded clones.

TRBD2 once TRBJ2-3 TRBV5-4 CASGVIAGGTDTQYF TGTGCCAGCGGGGTTATAGCGGGGGGCACAGATACGCAGTATTTT
NA NA TRBJ2-7 TRBV5-1 CASSLGAPYEQYF TGCGCCAGCAGCTTGGGGGCTCCCTACGAGCAGTACTTC
NA few TRBJ1-1 TRBV28 CASSLRNLNTEAFF TGTGCCAGCAGTTTACGGAATTTGAACACTGAAGCTTTCTTT
NA NA TRBJ2-7 TRBV5-5 CASSWDSYEQYF TGTGCCAGCAGCTGGGACTCCTACGAGCAGTACTTC
NA NA TRBJ2-7 TRBV27 CASSLFPTYEQYF TGTGCCAGCAGTTTATTCCCAACCTACGAGCAGTACTTC
TRBD2 NA TRBJ2-3 TRBV4-1 CASSLEMASGITDTQYF TGCGCCAGCAGCCTAGAAATGGCTAGCGGGATCACAGATACGCAGTATTTT
TRBD1 few TRBJ1-1 TRBV5-6 CASSFTGGRFEAFF TGTGCCAGCAGCTTTACAGGGGGCCGGTTCGAAGCTTTCTTT
TRBD2 NA TRBJ2-1 TRBV5-1 CASSLGLAGGGAYNEQFF TGCGCCAGCAGCTTGGGACTAGCGGGAGGTGGGGCCTACAATGAGCAGTTCTTC
NA NA TRBJ2-2 TRBV3-1/TRBV3-2 CASSQPTTRMAGELFF TGTGCCAGCAGCCAACCCACTACACGAATGGCTGGGGAGCTGTTTTTT
TRBD2 few TRBJ2-7 TRBV3-1/TRBV3-2 CASSQDRSGMLSYEQYF TGTGCCAGCAGCCAAGATCGAAGCGGGATGCTCTCCTACGAGCAGTACTTC
NA NA TRBJ1-1 TRBV30 CAWSHNRESGTEAFF TGTGCCTGGAGCCATAACAGGGAAAGTGGTACTGAAGCTTTCTTT
NA NA TRBJ1-6 TRBV3-1/TRBV3-2 CASSQDWESSPLHF TGTGCCAGCAGCCAAGATTGGGAGTCTTCACCCCTCCACTTT
TRBD2 NA TRBJ2-3 TRBV5-6 CASSLTAGGPGTQYF TGTGCCAGCAGCTTGACTGCGGGAGGGCCGGGTACGCAGTATTTT
NA NA TRBJ1-5 TRBV30 CAWSVHLGPQHF TGTGCCTGGAGTGTACACTTGGGGCCCCAGCATTTT
TRBD2 NA TRBJ2-7 TRBV4-1 CASSQPTSGSPEQYF TGCGCCAGCAGCCAGCCCACTAGCGGGAGCCCCGAGCAGTACTTC
NA NA TRBJ1-4 TRBV19 CASTNRAETNEKLFF TGTGCCAGTACCAACAGGGCGGAGACTAATGAAAAACTGTTTTTT
NA few TRBJ2-7 TRBV5-5 CASSSVGVSMYEQYF TGTGCCAGCAGTTCAGTAGGGGTCTCAATGTACGAGCAGTACTTC
NA NA TRBJ1-6 TRBV19 CASSVVRDYNSPLHF TGTGCCAGTAGTGTGGTCAGAGATTATAATTCACCCCTCCACTTT
TRBD1 NA TRBJ2-6 TRBV28 CASRRQGAGANVLTF TGTGCCAGCAGGAGACAGGGGGCTGGGGCCAACGTCCTGACTTTC
TRBD2 NA TRBJ2-7 TRBV6-5 CASRPAGGREQYF TGTGCCAGCAGGCCCGCGGGAGGGAGAGAGCAGTACTTC
NA NA TRBJ1-1 TRBV6-5 CASSLGMNTEAFF TGTGCCAGCAGCTTGGGCATGAACACTGAAGCTTTCTTT
NA NA TRBJ2-7 TRBV3-1/TRBV3-2 CASREGSKHEQYF TGTGCCAGCAGGGAAGGTAGCAAACACGAGCAGTACTTC
TRBD1 once TRBJ1-1 TRBV5-6 CASSLGHAPGGNTEAFF TGTGCCAGCAGCTTGGGGCACGCCCCAGGGGGGAACACTGAAGCTTTCTTT
TRBD1 once TRBJ2-7 TRBV7-8 CASSFGTGSPYEQYF TGTGCCAGCAGCTTTGGGACAGGGTCCCCCTACGAGCAGTACTTC
NA NA TRBJ1-3 TRBV5-5 CASSLARGNTIYF TGTGCCAGCAGCTTGGCTCGGGGAAACACCATATATTTT
NA NA TRBJ1-4 TRBV19 CASSAYREEKLFF TGTGCCAGTAGTGCATACAGAGAGGAAAAACTGTTTTTT
NA NA TRBJ1-1 TRBV11-3 CASSFGGTNTEAFF TGTGCCAGCAGCTTTGGGGGGACGAACACTGAAGCTTTCTTT
NA NA TRBJ2-1 TRBV3-1/TRBV3-2 CASSFRIGEQFF TGTGCCAGCAGCTTTCGGATTGGGGAGCAGTTCTTC
NA once TRBJ1-3 TRBV12-3/TRBV12-4 CASYGSSGNTIYF TGTGCCAGCTACGGGAGCTCTGGAAACACCATATATTTT
NA once TRBJ1-5 TRBV6-5 CASSSPREDQPQHF TGTGCCAGCAGCTCACCCAGGGAGGATCAGCCCCAGCATTTT
NA NA TRBJ2-2 TRBV9 CASSPHRAGNTGELFF TGTGCCAGCAGCCCCCACAGGGCAGGTAACACCGGGGAGCTGTTTTTT
NA once TRBJ1-4 TRBV28 CATLNEKLFF TGTGCCACCTTAAATGAAAAACTGTTTTTT
NA few TRBJ1-2 TRBV5-1 CASSLGRESYGYTF TGCGCCAGCAGCTTGGGAAGAGAGAGCTATGGCTACACCTTC
NA NA TRBJ1-1 TRBV5-5 CASGQTNTEAFF TGTGCCAGCGGACAGACGAACACTGAAGCTTTCTTT
NA NA TRBJ2-7 TRBV21-1 CASSKRKSGTTYEQYF TGTGCCAGCAGCAAAAGAAAATCCGGGACAACCTACGAGCAGTACTTC
TRBD2 NA TRBJ2-1 TRBV27 CASSSPGLVGYEQFF TGTGCCAGCAGTTCCCCTGGACTAGTTGGCTATGAGCAGTTCTTC
NA NA TRBJ2-2 TRBV6-6 CASSYLRTGELFF TGTGCCAGCAGTTACCTCCGCACCGGGGAGCTGTTTTTT
NA few TRBJ1-6 TRBV5-4 CASSLEKSPLHF TGTGCCAGCAGCTTGGAGAAGTCACCCCTCCACTTT
NA NA TRBJ2-7 TRBV27 CASSYLGAAVLSYEQYF TGTGCCAGCAGTTATCTCGGGGCCGCGGTCCTATCCTACGAGCAGTACTTC
NA few TRBJ2-7 TRBV2 CASSPLDGSPYEQYF TGTGCCAGCAGTCCCTTAGACGGGAGCCCCTACGAGCAGTACTTC
TRBD1 once TRBJ1-4 TRBV5-4 CAGGTGANEKLFF TGTGCCGGGGGGACAGGGGCTAATGAAAAACTGTTTTTT
NA NA TRBJ1-3 TRBV3-1/TRBV3-2 CASSQATGGNTIYF TGTGCCAGCAGCCAAGCCACAGGGGGAAACACCATATATTTT
TRBD2 few TRBJ2-2 TRBV7-9 CASSLSPTSLNTGELFF TGTGCCAGCAGCTTAAGTCCGACTAGCCTTAACACCGGGGAGCTGTTTTTT
NA NA TRBJ2-2 TRBV30 CAWKTAGELFF TGTGCCTGGAAGACGGCCGGGGAGCTGTTTTTT
NA few TRBJ1-2 TRBV5-5 CASSFPGVYGYTF TGTGCCAGCAGCTTCCCGGGAGTCTATGGCTACACCTTC
TRBD1 NA TRBJ2-7 TRBV5-1 CASSPQGAAYEQYF TGCGCCAGCAGCCCCCAGGGGGCGGCCTACGAGCAGTACTTC
TRBD1 NA TRBJ2-7 TRBV15 CATSTGQGSFQYF TGTGCCACCAGTACCGGACAGGGTTCTTTCCAGTACTTC
TRBD2 NA TRBJ2-7 TRBV19 CASSILAGDSYEQYF TGTGCCAGTAGTATACTAGCGGGAGATTCCTACGAGCAGTACTTC
NA NA TRBJ2-2 TRBV6-5 CASTLTGPGELFF TGTGCCAGCACCCTCACGGGGCCCGGGGAGCTGTTTTTT
NA NA TRBJ2-3 TRBV9 CASSVGGGNTDTQYF TGTGCCAGCAGCGTAGGAGGGGGGAACACAGATACGCAGTATTTT
NA NA TRBJ2-7 TRBV9 CASSVGRGADEQYF TGTGCCAGCAGCGTAGGGCGAGGGGCGGACGAGCAGTACTTC